Below are 23 T cell receptor beta chains sequenced from a single sample in a study of radiation and T cells in renal cell carcinoma. Profiled with immunoSEQ multiplex PCR; TCRdb holds only in-frame clones, not every one. The sample lists 100,000 or so clones, 75% to 90% occurring once. Specified time point: baseline pretreatment blood. As to treatment: 15 Gy SBRT to primary tumor, nephrectomy 4 weeks later. The source material was blood, sampled from a patient whose treatment included radiotherapy and nephrectomy. These receptors came from a man aged 50 to 60 with renal cell carcinoma.

CDR3 DNA: TGTGCCAGCAGTGAAGGGGGGGACTTAGAGGGCTACACCTTC. Translating gives CASSEGGDLEGYTF. The chain uses TRBV6-1 and TRBJ1-2, with TRBD1 as a possible D gene (5 bases). V lost 1 base and J 8 bases, leaving 14 bases between the germline ends. Germline V CDR1 and CDR2: MNHNS, SASEGT. The CDR3 runs 14 residues.

The gene calls are TRBV5-4 and TRBJ1-2; D gene uncertain. The CDR3 runs 11 residues. CDR1 is SGHNT, CDR2 YYREEE, per germline (reference sequence). V was cut by 2 bases and J by 4 bases, with 3 bases left in between. CDR3 loop: CASSLGYGYTF. The CDR3 nucleotides are TGTGCCAGCAGCTTAGGCTATGGCTACACCTTC. The variable domain in full, completed from reference TRBV5-4 and TRBJ1-2, reads ETGVTQSPTHLIKTRGQQVTLRCSSQSGHNTVSWYQQALGQGPQFIFQYYREEENGRGNFPPRFSGLQFPNYSSELNVNALELDDSALYLCASSLGYGYTFGSGTRLTVV.

The chain links TRBV2 to TRBJ2-2; D might be TRBD2 (6 bases). The CDR3 spans 14 residues. V lost 7 bases and J 4 bases, leaving 13 bases between the germline ends. Germline CDR1 is SNHLY and CDR2 is FYNNEI. CDR3 nucleotides: TGTGCCAGCACAGAATGGGGGGTCACCGGGGAGCTGTTTTTT. As protein: CASTEWGVTGELFF. The whole variable domain, filled in from reference TRBV2 and TRBJ2-2, reads EPEVTQTPSHQVTQMGQEVILRCVPISNHLYFYWYRQILGQKVEFLVSFYNNEISEKSEIFDDQFSVERPDGSNFTLKIRSTKLEDSAMYFCASTEWGVTGELFFGEGSRLTVL.

The chain uses TRBV5-1 and TRBJ1-5; 11 bases fit TRBD1. V was clipped by 3 bases and J by 6 bases; unmatched bases: 2. This CDR3 contains 14 residues. Germline CDR1 SGHRS, CDR2 YFSETQ. The CDR3 region is CASSSGTGGQPQHF. The CDR3, as DNA: TGCGCCAGCAGCTCGGGGACAGGGGGTCAGCCCCAGCATTTT.

This clone was seen only a few times. This chain uses TRBV4-1 with TRBJ1-1; TRBD1 aligns across 9 bases. The CDR3 runs 16 residues. CDR1 is MGHRA, CDR2 YSYEKL, per germline. The V gene end was trimmed by 1 base and the J gene end by 1 base; junction bases not matched to a gene: 4. Written as DNA, the CDR3 is TGCGCCAGCAGCCAAGGTGGACAGGGGAGGAACACTGAAGCTTTCTTT. Its protein is CASSQGGQGRNTEAFF.

This sequence joins TRBV5-1 and TRBJ2-5, with D tentatively TRBD1 or TRBD2 (5 bases each). This CDR3 has 12 amino acids. The germline CDR1 and CDR2 sequences are SGHRS and YFSETQ. V lost 10 bases to trimming and J lost 3 bases, with 13 bases between them. The CDR3 loop reads CASRQGEETQYF. The DNA of the CDR3 is TGCGCCTCCCGGCAGGGAGAAGAGACCCAGTACTTC. The variable domain in full, with the rest retrieved from reference TRBV5-1 and TRBJ2-5, is KAGVTQTPRYLIKTRGQQVTLSCSPISGHRSVSWYQQTPGQGLQFLFEYFSETQRNKGNFPGRFSGRQFSNSRSEMNVSTLELGDSALYLCASRQGEETQYFGPGTRLLVL.

The rearrangement links TRBV7-3 to TRBJ1-2, with TRBD1 identical over 7 bases. CDR3 length: 13 residues. Germline V gene lookup returns CDR1 SGHTA and CDR2 FQGTGA. J was trimmed by 3 bases and V by 5 bases; bases with no gene match: 3. The CDR3 nucleotides are TGTGCCAGCAGCCCAGGGGGGGACTATGGCTACACCTTC. The encoded protein is CASSPGGDYGYTF.

This chain uses TRBV30 with TRBJ2-5; D remains ambiguous. V was trimmed by 2 bases and J by 5 bases, leaving 6 bases between them. Germline-derived CDR1 and CDR2 are GTSNPN and SVGIG (reference sequence). The CDR3 covers 11 residues. The CDR3 DNA sequence: TGTGCCTGGAGTTCCTGGGAGACCCAGTACTTC. Translated: CAWSSWETQYF.

The chain recombines TRBV5-1 with TRBJ1-5, with TRBD1 matching 7 bases. CDR3 size: 14 residues. Unmatched junction bases numbered 8, after V lost 4 bases and J lost 7 bases. Germline CDR1 is SGHRS and CDR2 is YFSETQ. As DNA, the CDR3 is TGCGCCAGCAGCCCCGGACAGGCGAACCAGCCCCAGCATTTT. Its protein is CASSPGQANQPQHF. Drawing the rest from reference TRBV5-1 and TRBJ1-5, the complete variable domain is KAGVTQTPRYLIKTRGQQVTLSCSPISGHRSVSWYQQTPGQGLQFLFEYFSETQRNKGNFPGRFSGRQFSNSRSEMNVSTLELGDSALYLCASSPGQANQPQHFGDGTRLSIL.

This clone is a singleton in its sample. V usage is TRBV9 and J usage is TRBJ1-2; D unclear. Germline V gene lookup returns CDR1 SGDLS and CDR2 YYNGEE. Trimming left V 2 bases short and J 3 bases short, with 8 bases between. The CDR3 is made up of 13 amino acids. The DNA for the CDR3 is TGTGCCAGCAGCGTGGATGCGTACTATGGCTACACCTTC. Translated, it gives CASSVDAYYGYTF.

V gene TRBV6-1 combines with J gene TRBJ2-5, with D uncertain. CDR3 size: 12 residues. Per the germline V gene, CDR1 is MNHNS and CDR2 is SASEGT. The V gene lost 2 bases and the J gene lost 5 bases, with 6 bases spanning the gap. The CDR3 sequence is CASSEISETQYF. The CDR3 nucleotides are TGTGCCAGCAGTGAAATCTCGGAGACCCAGTACTTC.

This sequence joins TRBV5-1 and TRBJ2-4; tentatively, D is TRBD2 (5 bases). Deletions cut 0 bases from V and 0 bases from J, with 13 bases between. The CDR3 length is 17 residues. CDR1 is SGHRS and CDR2 is YFSETQ in the germline V gene. The CDR3 region is CASSLDSGSGAKNIQYF. In DNA, the CDR3 is TGCGCCAGCAGCTTGGACTCGGGAAGTGGAGCCAAAAACATTCAGTACTTC.

The chain has TRBV5-4 and TRBJ1-6, with D hard to call. This CDR3 has 13 residues. Germline V gene lookup returns CDR1 SGHNT and CDR2 YYREEE (reference sequence). V was shortened by 0 bases and J by 7 bases, with 5 bases between the two germline ends. In nucleotides, the CDR3 is TGTGCCAGCAGCTTGGACAGCAATTCACCCCTCCACTTT. Residues: CASSLDSNSPLHF.

The chain links TRBV9 to TRBJ2-6; 7 positions match TRBD2. Losses at the gene ends were 3 bases for V and 0 bases for J; bases not matched to a gene: 3. In germline, CDR1 is SGDLS, CDR2 YYNGEE. This CDR3 is built from 16 residues. The CDR3 region has the DNA TGTGCCAGCAGCGCAGGACTAGGCTCTGGGGCCAACGTCCTGACTTTC. This encodes CASSAGLGSGANVLTF.

The rearrangement joins TRBV19 to TRBJ1-6, with D possibly matching TRBD1 (5 bases). The ends were cut back, 4 bases at V and 0 bases at J, with 19 bases in the middle. The CDR3 totals 19 residues. CDR1 and CDR2 (germline): LNHDA, SQIVND (reference sequence). CDR3 sequence (DNA): TGTGCCAGTAGTAACGGGAGAACGGCCCAGGGCTCCTATAATTCACCCCTCCACTTT. This gives the protein CASSNGRTAQGSYNSPLHF.

The rearrangement uses TRBV6-5 and TRBJ2-1, with D unclear. The V end lost 6 bases, the J end lost 8 bases, and 14 bases lay between the germline ends. Germline loops: CDR1 MNHEY, CDR2 SVGAGI. CDR3 length equals 13 residues. The CDR3 nucleotides are TGTGCCAGCAGCCGTCAGCCAGACGATGAGCAGTTCTTC. It translates to CASSRQPDDEQFF.

This chain joins TRBV5-1 and TRBJ2-7, with D perhaps TRBD1 (6 bases). CDR3 length: 15 amino acids. V lost 3 bases and J lost 2, with 15 bases in between. CDR1 and CDR2 (germline): SGHRS, YFSETQ. CDR3 bases: TGCGCCAGCAGCTCCCAACCAGGGGAAACCTACGAGCAGTACTTC. Translating gives CASSSQPGETYEQYF.

The V call is TRBV6-1, the J call TRBJ2-1; possible D gene TRBD2, 5 bases. The length of the CDR3 is 13 residues. The germline V gene encodes CDR1 MNHNS and CDR2 SASEGT. V was cut by 9 bases and J by 4 bases, with 13 bases left in between. The CDR3 region has the DNA TGTGCCAGTCTAGCAGACATTTACAATGAGCAGTTCTTC. Protein product: CASLADIYNEQFF.

The V call is TRBV7-2, the J call TRBJ2-5, with no clear D. The CDR3 covers 13 residues. CDR1 is SGHTA and CDR2 is FQGNSA in the germline V gene. Trimming cost V 2 bases and J 5 bases, with 9 bases left between them. The CDR3 DNA is TGTGCCAGCAGCTTAAGACTGGAGGAGACCCAGTACTTC. It codes for CASSLRLEETQYF.

The gene calls are TRBV7-9 and TRBJ2-3, with 8 bases fitting TRBD1. The CDR3 contains 16 residues. With V trimmed by 3 bases and J by 5 bases, 10 bases remained unmatched. Germline loops: CDR1 SEHNR, CDR2 FQNEAQ (reference sequence). The CDR3 is CASSFFTGQGQDTQYF. In DNA form, the CDR3 reads TGTGCCAGCAGCTTTTTTACAGGACAGGGACAAGATACGCAGTATTTT.

The chain links TRBV30 to TRBJ1-6; D ambiguous. The V gene's germline CDR1 is GTSNPN and CDR2 SVGIG (reference sequence). The length of the CDR3 is 15 residues. V was cut by 3 bases and J by 3 bases, with 12 bases left in between. Here the CDR3 reads CAWRSTRLYNSPLHF. The CDR3 coding sequence is TGTGCCTGGAGGTCGACCCGACTCTATAATTCACCCCTCCACTTT.

The genes are TRBV15 and TRBJ1-1; possibly TRBD1 for D (5 bases). The germline gives CDR1 LNHNV, CDR2 YYDKDF (reference sequence). The V and J ends lost 6 bases and 0 bases respectively, with 11 bases between them. The CDR3 contains 14 residues. The CDR3 protein is CATSLRELNTEAFF. The CDR3 bases are TGTGCCACCAGTCTCAGGGAATTGAACACTGAAGCTTTCTTT.

The rearrangement uses TRBV27 and TRBJ1-3; D is undetermined. Germline lookup yields CDR1 MNHEY and CDR2 SMNVEV (reference sequence). The CDR3 covers 16 residues. V was shortened by 5 bases and J by 0 bases, with 14 bases between the two germline ends. The CDR3 is CASSPDLGDSGNTIYF. The DNA of the CDR3 is TGTGCCAGCAGTCCGGACCTGGGAGACTCTGGAAACACCATATATTTT.